The next 29 T cell receptor beta chains were all read from a single sample in a study of shared clonotypes between healthy human individuals. Only in-frame clones appear in the TCRdb table, and some are missing; sequencing was by immunoSEQ multiplex PCR. Here the sample spans some 800,000 clones, 92% being singletons. Positive CCR7 selection of CD45RO-negative cells yielded the naive CD8 cells, and terminally differentiated effector memory CD45RA+ cells were excluded. Sequenced input: naive CD8+ T cells sorted from blood. The origin of the receptors is a man aged 25-45 years in good health.

DNA of the CDR3: TGTGCCAGCAGCCTACCTTCCGGGACTAGCGGGACTAATGAGCAGTTCTTC. It specifies CASSLPSGTSGTNEQFF. The V gene is TRBV9, the J gene TRBJ2-1, with 13 nucleotides matching TRBD2. The CDR3 covers 17 residues. Unmatched junction bases numbered 11, after V lost 4 bases and J lost 7 bases. In germline, CDR1 is SGDLS, CDR2 YYNGEE.

This sequence joins TRBV27 and TRBJ2-1; the D is unclear. In germline, CDR1 is MNHEY, CDR2 SMNVEV (reference sequence). The CDR3 has 15 residues. With 6 bases removed from V and 5 bases from J, the gap between germline ends came to 17 bases. CDR3 sequence (DNA): TGTGCCAGCAGGCCTGTGGGCGGTCCCGACAATGAGCAGTTCTTC. Translated, it gives CASRPVGGPDNEQFF.

The chain employs TRBV11-2 and TRBJ1-4, with D perhaps matching TRBD1 (5 bases). V was trimmed by 4 bases and J by 8 bases, leaving 14 bases between them. This CDR3 contains 14 residues. Germline V gives CDR1 SGHAT, CDR2 FQNNGV. In nucleotides, the CDR3 is TGTGCCAGCAGCTCTACATACAGGCAGGAAAAACTGTTTTTT. Protein product: CASSSTYRQEKLFF.

This clone was seen only once. The rearrangement joins TRBV11-2 to TRBJ1-5, with a weak D call TRBD1 (5 bases). The CDR3 totals 15 residues. The V end was cut by 4 bases, the J end by 4 bases, with 14 bases between. Germline-derived CDR1 and CDR2 are SGHAT and FQNNGV. CDR3 nucleotides: TGTGCCAGCAGCTCCACCCGGGGGGTAAATCAGCCCCAGCATTTT. This codes for CASSSTRGVNQPQHF.

V usage is TRBV14 and J usage is TRBJ2-7; D is perhaps TRBD2 (5 bases). CDR1 is SGHDN, CDR2 FVKESK, per germline. The CDR3 is 12 amino acids. The ends were cut back, 2 bases at V and 5 bases at J, with 7 bases in the middle. The CDR3 DNA follows: TGTGCCAGCAGCCAACTAGCAAACGAGCAGTACTTC. Protein sequence: CASSQLANEQYF.

The chain combines TRBV27 with TRBJ2-1; tentatively, D is TRBD1 (6 bases). Trimming removed 5 bases at V and 3 bases at J, with 11 bases between. The CDR3 covers 14 residues. CDR1 is MNHEY and CDR2 is SMNVEV in the germline V gene (reference sequence). CDR3 amino acids: CASSTGSNYNEQFF. Written as DNA, the CDR3 is TGTGCCAGCAGTACAGGGTCTAACTACAATGAGCAGTTCTTC.

This chain links TRBV28 with TRBJ2-5; TRBD1 matches at 11 bases. CDR3 size: 15 residues. The germline gives CDR1 MDHEN, CDR2 SYDVKM. Losses at the gene ends were 4 bases for V and 4 bases for J; bases not matched to a gene: 5. The CDR3 protein is CASSWGTGGGETQYF. DNA of the CDR3: TGTGCCAGCAGTTGGGGGACAGGGGGAGGAGAGACCCAGTACTTC.

This clone was counted once. The chain combines TRBV28 with TRBJ2-7; D is undetermined. The CDR3 is made up of 11 amino acids. V dropped 1 base and J dropped 6 bases, with 4 bases sitting between them. The germline CDR1 and CDR2 sequences are MDHEN and SYDVKM. The CDR3 reads CASSLSSEQYF. For the CDR3, the DNA is TGTGCCAGCAGTTTATCGTCCGAGCAGTACTTC.

V gene TRBV7-9 combines with J gene TRBJ2-7; 10 bases are a match to TRBD2. Looked up from germline, CDR1 is SEHNR and CDR2 is FQNEAQ (reference sequence). The CDR3 runs to 15 residues. V lost 11 bases, J lost 4 bases, and 14 bases stayed unmatched. In nucleotides, the CDR3 is TGTGCCTCTCAGCTTGAGAGCGGGAGGGTATACGAGCAGTACTTC. It is translated as CASQLESGRVYEQYF.

The chain couples TRBV4-3 to TRBJ2-7; 7 bases align to TRBD1. This CDR3 is 15 amino acids long. Germline CDR1 reads LGHNA; CDR2 reads YSLEER. With 0 bases clipped from V and 5 bases from J, the junction kept 7 bases outside the gene matches. This chain's CDR3 is CASSQDPGQINEQYF. The CDR3 DNA sequence: TGCGCCAGCAGCCAAGATCCGGGACAGATCAACGAGCAGTACTTC.

The chain combines TRBV27 with TRBJ2-1, with D possibly being TRBD1 or TRBD2 (5 bases each). Trimming stripped 3 bases from V and 10 bases from J, with 10 bases between. This CDR3 is 12 amino acids long. Germline V gene lookup returns CDR1 MNHEY and CDR2 SMNVEV (reference sequence). This chain's CDR3 is CASSFGGREQFF. CDR3 sequence (DNA): TGTGCCAGCAGTTTTGGGGGTCGGGAGCAGTTCTTC.

The chain links TRBV5-5 to TRBJ2-7; D may be TRBD2 (5 bases). The CDR3 sequence is 13 residues long. Germline V lookup: CDR1 SGHKS, CDR2 YYEKEE (reference sequence). V shed 4 bases and J shed 2 bases, with 10 bases lying between them. The CDR3 coding sequence is TGTGCCAGCAGCCCCGGGGTCGCCTACGAGCAGTACTTC. Encoded protein: CASSPGVAYEQYF.

The chain links TRBV6-1 to TRBJ2-7, with D tentatively TRBD1 (5 bases). CDR3 length: 13 amino acids. Germline V gene lookup returns CDR1 MNHNS and CDR2 SASEGT. The V end lost 6 bases, the J end lost 0 bases, and 9 bases lay between the germline ends. Here the CDR3 DNA reads TGTGCCAGCAGCGGACATCCCTCCTACGAGCAGTACTTC. Translated, it gives CASSGHPSYEQYF.

The chain links TRBV15 to TRBJ2-7; D perhaps matches TRBD2 (5 bases). CDR1 LNHNV and CDR2 YYDKDF come from the germline V gene (reference sequence). The CDR3 has 15 residues. V was cut by 0 bases and J by 3 bases, with 12 bases left in between. This chain's CDR3 is CATSRDDRGDYEQYF. Here the CDR3 DNA reads TGTGCCACCAGCAGAGACGACCGGGGAGACTACGAGCAGTACTTC.

The rearrangement links TRBV19 to TRBJ1-1; 7 bases agree with TRBD1. This CDR3 has 17 amino acids. Germline trimming cut 0 bases from V and 0 bases from J; bases unmatched to any gene: 7. The germline CDR1 and CDR2 sequences are LNHDA and SQIVND (reference sequence). The CDR3 sequence is CASSIDAQGGMNTEAFF. The CDR3 DNA reads as TGTGCCAGTAGTATAGATGCTCAGGGGGGGATGAACACTGAAGCTTTCTTT.

The chain uses TRBV28 and TRBJ1-2; no reliable D call. Per the germline V gene, CDR1 is MDHEN and CDR2 is SYDVKM. The CDR3 sequence is 13 residues long. V gave up 3 bases and J gave up 2 bases, with 7 bases separating them. The CDR3 sequence: CASSFAPNYGYTF. The CDR3 region has the DNA TGTGCCAGCAGTTTTGCGCCAAACTATGGCTACACCTTC.

The chain employs TRBV28 and TRBJ2-2; 7 bases match TRBD1. After removal of 8 bases from V and 3 bases from J, the junction contained 6 bases not matched to a gene. The CDR3 has 14 amino acids. Germline V gene sequence: CDR1 MDHEN, CDR2 SYDVKM. CDR3 loop: CASWDSRYTGELFF. CDR3 nucleotides: TGTGCCAGCTGGGACAGCCGCTACACCGGGGAGCTGTTTTTT.

The chain uses TRBV27 and TRBJ2-1; possibly TRBD2 for D (5 bases). Trimming shortened V by 4 bases and J by 8 bases, and 15 bases separated the two germline ends. From germline, CDR1 is MNHEY and CDR2 SMNVEV (reference sequence). CDR3 size: 14 residues. The CDR3 loop is CASSSYRASYEQFF. CDR3 coding DNA: TGTGCCAGCAGTTCCTATCGGGCTAGCTATGAGCAGTTCTTC.

The V gene is TRBV7-9, the J gene TRBJ2-1; weak D call: TRBD1 (6 bases). CDR1 SEHNR and CDR2 FQNEAQ come from the germline V gene (reference sequence). Trimming left V 1 base short and J 3 bases short, with 10 bases between. The CDR3 totals 15 residues. DNA of the CDR3: TGTGCCAGCAGCTTAGTGAACAGGGTCTACAATGAGCAGTTCTTC. Residues: CASSLVNRVYNEQFF.

The rearrangement uses TRBV7-6 and TRBJ2-7; tentative D call: TRBD1 (6 bases). This CDR3 has 12 amino acids. The germline V gene has CDR1 SGHVS and CDR2 FNYEAQ. V was cut by 5 bases and J by 6 bases, with 11 bases left in between. The CDR3 DNA sequence: TGTGCCAGCAGCACCCTGGGGGCCGAGCAGTACTTC. It is translated as CASSTLGAEQYF. The full variable domain, in which reference TRBV7-6 and TRBJ2-7 provide the parts outside the CDR3, is GAGVSQSPRYKVTKRGQDVALRCDPISGHVSLYWYRQALGQGPEFLTYFNYEAQQDKSGLPNDRFSAERPEGSISTLTIQRTEQRDSAMYRCASSTLGAEQYFGPGTRLTVT.

This clone was recorded once. CDR3 in DNA: TGTGCCAGCAGTGAGTCTTTAATGACTAATGAAAAACTGTTTTTT. This codes for CASSESLMTNEKLFF. V usage is TRBV25-1 and J usage is TRBJ1-4; no firm D call. Germline CDR1 reads MGHDK; CDR2 reads SYGVNS. The CDR3 runs to 15 residues. V gave up 3 bases and J gave up 2 bases, with 10 bases separating them.

This clone appeared once. Other nucleotide sequences in the sample specify the same CDR3. The genes are TRBV27 and TRBJ2-7, with TRBD2 matching over 12 bases. The germline V gene encodes CDR1 MNHEY and CDR2 SMNVEV (reference sequence). The CDR3 length is 15 residues. Unmatched junction bases numbered 5, after V lost 5 bases and J lost 3 bases. CDR3 in DNA: TGTGCCAGCAGTCCGCAGGGACTAGCGGGCTACGAGCAGTACTTC. This translates into CASSPQGLAGYEQYF.

V gene TRBV29-1 combines with J gene TRBJ2-5; D perhaps matches TRBD1 (6 bases). The V gene lost 5 bases and the J gene lost 4 bases, with 23 bases spanning the gap. The CDR3 extends over 16 amino acids. In germline, CDR1 is SQVTM, CDR2 ANQGSEA. The CDR3 protein is CSVLLQGFEVGETQYF. Written as DNA, the CDR3 is TGCAGCGTTCTCTTACAGGGTTTTGAGGTCGGAGAGACCCAGTACTTC.

The chain combines TRBV7-8 with TRBJ2-1; D is unresolved. Trimming took off 1 base at V and 1 base at J, with 5 bases between the two ends. Looked up from germline, CDR1 is SGHVS and CDR2 is FQNEAQ. The CDR3 covers 14 residues. The CDR3 coding sequence is TGTGCCAGCAGCTTAGGCAGATCCTACAATGAGCAGTTCTTC. It encodes CASSLGRSYNEQFF.

On this clone itself: Other DNA sequences in the sample encode the same CDR3. V usage is TRBV28 and J usage is TRBJ2-7; tentative D call: TRBD1 (6 bases). The germline V gene has CDR1 MDHEN and CDR2 SYDVKM. The CDR3 length is 14 residues. V lost 3 bases and J lost 0, with 9 bases in between. The CDR3 here is CASSFQGSSYEQYF. CDR3 nucleotides: TGTGCCAGCAGTTTCCAGGGGAGCTCCTACGAGCAGTACTTC.

This chain connects TRBV5-4 to TRBJ2-7; 8 positions match TRBD1. CDR3 length equals 14 residues. With V trimmed by 3 bases and J by 4 bases, 6 bases remained unmatched. CDR1 and CDR2 (germline): SGHNT, YYREEE (reference sequence). This CDR3 reads CASSSGDRIYEQYF. CDR3 bases: TGTGCCAGCAGCTCAGGGGACAGGATATACGAGCAGTACTTC.

This chain joins TRBV11-2 and TRBJ2-1, with D perhaps TRBD2 (5 bases). This CDR3 spans 14 amino acids. Per germline, CDR1 SGHAT and CDR2 FQNNGV. V was clipped by 5 bases and J by 5 bases, with 13 bases between them. The CDR3 DNA reads TGTGCCAGCAGCGCATCCGGGATTAACAATGAGCAGTTCTTC. Translating it yields CASSASGINNEQFF.

The J gene is TRBJ1-5, the V gene TRBV9; TRBD1 aligns across 9 bases. The length of the CDR3 is 15 residues. V was clipped by 4 bases and J by 6 bases; unmatched bases: 8. Germline V gene lookup returns CDR1 SGDLS and CDR2 YYNGEE. The CDR3 sequence: CASSLGQGLGQPQHF. CDR3 DNA sequence: TGTGCCAGCAGCCTTGGACAGGGGCTAGGTCAGCCCCAGCATTTT.

The V call is TRBV19, the J call TRBJ1-5; unclear D gene. The V end lost 4 bases, the J end lost 1 base, and 14 bases lay between the germline ends. Germline V lookup: CDR1 LNHDA, CDR2 SQIVND (reference sequence). The CDR3 extends over 16 amino acids. CDR3 bases: TGTGCCAGTAGTAAGGACCCGGGAGGGAGCAATCAGCCCCAGCATTTT. Translation gives CASSKDPGGSNQPQHF.